Below, 28 T cell receptor beta chains from the same sample are listed, as sequenced in a study of OX40 agonist ivuxolimab in advanced cancers. The library was produced with the immunoSEQ multiplex PCR assay. The immuneACCESS repertoire file appears here via TCRdb, limited to in-frame rearrangements. These files lack a portion of the clones; in checked studies, under half of the deficit traces to unresolved V genes, and the cause of the others is not known. The sample table lists some 51,000 clones, around 87% of them with a count of one. The ten largest clonotypes hold about an eighth of the sample. This sample comprised CD4+ or CD8+ T cells sorted from blood, obtained in a trial of the OX40 agonist ivuxolimab. The receptors here all came from an adult with an advanced solid tumor such as melanoma, head and neck, liver or kidney cancer.

The chain uses TRBV5-5 and TRBJ2-7, with D tentatively TRBD1 (5 bases). Germline V gives CDR1 SGHKS, CDR2 YYEKEE (reference sequence). V was cut by 4 bases and J by 6 bases, with 8 bases left in between. CDR3 length: 11 residues. The CDR3: CASSRGPEQYF. The DNA of the CDR3 is TGTGCCAGCAGCAGGGGTCCCGAGCAGTACTTC.

The rearrangement links TRBV18 to TRBJ2-5; D is uncertain. Germline loops: CDR1 KGHSH, CDR2 LQKENI. V lost 6 bases to trimming and J lost 1 base, with 21 bases between them. The CDR3 has 17 residues. The DNA for the CDR3 is TGTGCCAGCTCCCCTCCGCCCGGACGGAGCATCCAAGAGACCCAGTACTTC. Translated, it gives CASSPPPGRSIQETQYF.

V usage is TRBV19 and J usage is TRBJ1-5; D is possibly TRBD1 (5 bases). CDR1 LNHDA and CDR2 SQIVND come from the germline V gene (reference sequence). V was shortened by 2 bases and J by 0 bases, with 8 bases between the two germline ends. This CDR3 contains 15 residues. The CDR3 region is CASSIWGSSNQPQHF. The CDR3 DNA sequence: TGTGCCAGTAGTATATGGGGGTCTAGCAATCAGCCCCAGCATTTT.

The J gene is TRBJ2-7, the V gene TRBV4-2; D is uncertain. This CDR3 comprises 13 residues. V lost 2 bases and J lost 2, with 7 bases in between. Germline loops: CDR1 LGHNA, CDR2 YNFKEQ. The CDR3 loop is CASSQRLAYEQYF. In nucleotides, the CDR3 is TGTGCCAGCAGCCAACGATTGGCCTACGAGCAGTACTTC.

The chain links TRBV14 to TRBJ2-2; D may be TRBD1 or TRBD2 (5 bases each). The CDR3 extends over 13 amino acids. Trimming shortened V by 4 bases and J by 7 bases, and 10 bases separated the two germline ends. Per germline, CDR1 SGHDN and CDR2 FVKESK. CDR3 in DNA: TGTGCCAGCAGCCCCTGGGGGATCGGGGAGCTGTTTTTT. It translates to CASSPWGIGELFF.

This chain uses TRBV9 with TRBJ1-2, with D possibly matching TRBD1 (6 bases). V dropped 1 base and J dropped 1 base, with 14 bases sitting between them. The CDR3 loop spans 16 amino acids. Germline V gene sequence: CDR1 SGDLS, CDR2 YYNGEE. CDR3 sequence: CASSVSTGTLNYGYTF. In nucleotides, the CDR3 is TGTGCCAGCAGCGTATCCACCGGGACACTTAACTATGGCTACACCTTC.

J is TRBJ1-2 and V is TRBV27; no clear D. This CDR3 spans 12 amino acids. Germline CDR1 MNHEY, CDR2 SMNVEV (reference sequence). Trimming left V 8 bases short and J 2 bases short, with 9 bases between. The CDR3 here is CASGRGNYGYTF. The CDR3 nucleotides are TGTGCCAGCGGGCGAGGGAACTATGGCTACACCTTC.

This clone was seen just once. In the same sample, other DNA sequences code for this CDR3. The V call is TRBV27, the J call TRBJ2-7; 10 bases are shared with TRBD1. Germline CDR1 is MNHEY and CDR2 is SMNVEV (reference sequence). This CDR3 is 16 amino acids long. The J segment lost 5 bases and the V segment lost 3 bases, leaving 10 bases of the junction unmatched. CDR3 DNA sequence: TGTGCCAGCAGTTTGGGGCCCGGACAGGGGGTACACGAGCAGTACTTC. This translates into CASSLGPGQGVHEQYF.

The CDR3, as DNA: TGCAGCGCATCAGGGGATGGAGATGGAACTAATGAAAAACTGTTTTTT. It yields the protein CSASGDGDGTNEKLFF. The gene calls are TRBV29-1 and TRBJ1-4; D may be TRBD1 (6 bases). The germline CDR1 and CDR2 sequences are SQVTM and ANQGSEA. Trimming left V 7 bases short and J 1 base short, with 19 bases between. The CDR3 totals 16 residues.

CDR3 amino acids: CASTSPGQDEHTQYF. Written as DNA, the CDR3 is TGTGCCAGCACCTCTCCGGGACAGGACGAACATACGCAGTATTTT. The V and J genes are TRBV7-9 and TRBJ2-3, with 8 bases matching TRBD1. Per the germline V gene, CDR1 is SEHNR and CDR2 is FQNEAQ (reference sequence). V shed 7 bases and J 7 bases; nucleotides not matched to a gene: 13. This CDR3 has 15 amino acids.

This rearrangement joins TRBV7-8 to TRBJ1-5, with D hard to call. Germline V gene lookup returns CDR1 SGHVS and CDR2 FQNEAQ. Between the trimmed V and J ends, which lost 1 base and 5 bases, there was a span of 12 bases. This CDR3 spans 15 amino acids. In nucleotides, the CDR3 is TGTGCCAGCAGCTTAGTCAGGTCCTTGGATCAGCCCCAGCATTTT. Encoded protein: CASSLVRSLDQPQHF.

The chain links TRBV28 to TRBJ2-7; TRBD1 matches 7 bases. Germline trimming cut 7 bases from V and 3 bases from J; bases unmatched to any gene: 6. CDR3 length: 13 amino acids. Germline V gene sequence: CDR1 MDHEN, CDR2 SYDVKM. The CDR3 nucleotides are TGTGCCAGCAACGGACAGGTTGACTACGAGCAGTACTTC. This translates into CASNGQVDYEQYF. Full variable domain (remainder filled in from reference TRBV28 and TRBJ2-7): DVKVTQSSRYLVKRTGEKVFLECVQDMDHENMFWYRQDPGLGLRLIYFSYDVKMKEKGDIPEGYSVSREKKERFSLILESASTNQTSMYLCASNGQVDYEQYFGPGTRLTVT.

V gene TRBV9 combines with J gene TRBJ1-5; D is undetermined. Trimming removed 3 bases at V and 3 bases at J, with 7 bases between. CDR1 is SGDLS, CDR2 YYNGEE, per germline. This CDR3 is 13 amino acids long. The CDR3 DNA is TGTGCCAGCAGCGACGGGATCAATCAGCCCCAGCATTTT. It yields the protein CASSDGINQPQHF.

There are a few counts of this clone. The V and J genes are TRBV9 and TRBJ1-1; no definite D call. Per the germline V gene, CDR1 is SGDLS and CDR2 is YYNGEE. The CDR3 loop spans 12 amino acids. V lost 0 bases and J lost 10, with 10 bases in between. The CDR3 sequence: CASSVGNLGAFF. The CDR3 DNA reads TGTGCCAGCAGCGTAGGGAATCTGGGAGCTTTCTTT.

The rearrangement uses TRBV11-2 and TRBJ2-7; TRBD2 agrees at 8 bases. Per the germline V gene, CDR1 is SGHAT and CDR2 is FQNNGV. The CDR3 loop spans 15 amino acids. V was clipped by 2 bases and J by 5 bases; unmatched bases: 8. CDR3 loop: CASSLISGGRDEQYF. CDR3 in DNA: TGTGCCAGCAGCTTAATCTCGGGGGGGCGCGACGAGCAGTACTTC.

This clone was counted a single time. A junction end diverges from the germline sequence, so it may reflect a read error. V gene TRBV19 combines with J gene TRBJ1-2; D is unresolved. Germline lookup yields CDR1 LNHDA and CDR2 SQIVND (reference sequence). This CDR3 spans 14 amino acids. The CDR3 region has the DNA TGTGCCAGTAGTATTTCGACTGGGTATGGTGGCCACACCTTC. This translates into CASSISTGYGGHTF.

In this sample, this clone turned up once. The J gene is TRBJ2-7, the V gene TRBV5-4, with D tentatively TRBD1 (5 bases). Trimming took 4 bases from V and 0 from J, leaving 8 bases between them. CDR1 and CDR2 from the germline V gene are SGHNT and YYREEE (reference sequence). This CDR3 has 13 residues. CDR3 DNA sequence: TGTGCCAGCAGCCCCGACAGCTCCTACGAGCAGTACTTC. Protein sequence: CASSPDSSYEQYF.

V gene TRBV6-5 combines with J gene TRBJ2-5; 8 bases fit TRBD1. CDR3 length equals 15 residues. Looked up from germline, CDR1 is MNHEY and CDR2 is SVGAGI. Trimming took 5 bases from V and 5 from J; bases not matched to a gene: 10. The chain's CDR3 is CASSRTGWTGETQYF. The DNA for the CDR3 is TGTGCCAGCAGTAGGACAGGGTGGACAGGGGAGACCCAGTACTTC.

A note on this clone: The junction and the germline gene differ at one end; a read error may be behind it. The rearrangement uses TRBV7-7 and TRBJ1-4; no firm D call. This CDR3 spans 14 amino acids. CDR1 is SSHAT and CDR2 is FNYEAQ in the germline V gene (reference sequence). CDR3 loop: CASSPAERSEKLFF. CDR3 coding DNA: TGTGCTAGCAGCCCGGCGGAGAGGAGTGAAAAACTGTTTTTT. The whole variable domain, remainder taken from reference TRBV7-7 and TRBJ1-4, is GAGVSQSPRYKVTKRGQDVTLRCDPISSHATLYWYQQALGQGPEFLTYFNYEAQPDKSGLPSDRFSAERPEGSISTLTIQRTEQRDSAMYRCASSPAERSEKLFFGSGTQLSVL.

V and J are TRBV4-1 and TRBJ2-7; weak D call: TRBD2 (5 bases). CDR1 is MGHRA, CDR2 YSYEKL, per germline. The CDR3 totals 14 residues. V dropped 1 base and J dropped 3 bases, with 10 bases sitting between them. The DNA of the CDR3 is TGCGCCAGCAGCCAAGGTCGGGGAGACTACGAGCAGTACTTC. The encoded protein is CASSQGRGDYEQYF.

The genes are TRBV5-1 and TRBJ1-1; TRBD1 matches 8 bases. CDR1 SGHRS and CDR2 YFSETQ come from the germline V gene. The CDR3 consists of 14 residues. V lost 7 bases to trimming and J lost 3 bases; unmatched junction nucleotides: 8. The CDR3 protein is CASDSGTGHTEAFF. The CDR3 DNA is TGCGCCAGCGATTCTGGGACAGGCCACACTGAAGCTTTCTTT.

V and J are TRBV28 and TRBJ2-2; 7 bases are shared with TRBD1. Germline values: CDR1 MDHEN, CDR2 SYDVKM. The J segment lost 3 bases and the V segment lost 4 bases, leaving 2 bases of the junction unmatched. The CDR3 covers 14 residues. Here the CDR3 reads CASSYQGDTGELFF. In nucleotides, the CDR3 is TGTGCCAGCAGTTATCAGGGGGACACCGGGGAGCTGTTTTTT. Together with reference TRBV28 and TRBJ2-2, the CDR3 gives the full variable domain: DVKVTQSSRYLVKRTGEKVFLECVQDMDHENMFWYRQDPGLGLRLIYFSYDVKMKEKGDIPEGYSVSREKKERFSLILESASTNQTSMYLCASSYQGDTGELFFGEGSRLTVL.

This clone was seen more than once but under ten times. J is TRBJ1-1 and V is TRBV9; D unresolved. The ends were cut back, 0 bases at V and 3 bases at J, with 9 bases in the middle. CDR3 size: 14 residues. Germline CDR1 and CDR2: SGDLS and YYNGEE. The CDR3 nucleotides are TGTGCCAGCAGCGTAGAACGGGTAGACACTGAAGCTTTCTTT. Translated, it gives CASSVERVDTEAFF. Full variable domain (outside the CDR3, taken from reference TRBV9 and TRBJ1-1): DSGVTQTPKHLITATGQRVTLRCSPRSGDLSVYWYQQSLDQGLQFLIQYYNGEERAKGNILERFSAQQFPDLHSELNLSSLELGDSALYFCASSVERVDTEAFFGQGTRLTVV.

V gene TRBV2 combines with J gene TRBJ2-5, with 12 bases that match TRBD2. The germline gives CDR1 SNHLY, CDR2 FYNNEI. J gave up 3 bases and V 2 bases, and 7 bases lay outside the gene matches. The CDR3 extends over 17 amino acids. The CDR3 coding sequence is TGTGCCAGCAGTGAATGGGCTAGCGGGGGGGAGAAAGAGACCCAGTACTTC. It yields the protein CASSEWASGGEKETQYF.

The rearrangement links TRBV27 to TRBJ1-4; D is perhaps TRBD1 (5 bases). Looked up from germline, CDR1 is MNHEY and CDR2 is SMNVEV (reference sequence). CDR3 length: 19 residues. V was trimmed by 6 bases and J by 1 base, leaving 24 bases between them. The CDR3 nucleotides are TGTGCCAGCAGCAACATCGTCGACAGCCAATATCGAACTAATGAAAAACTGTTTTTT. Translated, it gives CASSNIVDSQYRTNEKLFF.

The chain has TRBV11-2 and TRBJ2-7, with 7 bases identical to TRBD2. CDR1 is SGHAT and CDR2 is FQNNGV in the germline V gene. CDR3 size: 15 residues. Germline trimming cut 2 bases from V and 2 bases from J; bases unmatched to any gene: 6. As DNA, the CDR3 is TGTGCCAGCAGCTTACTAGTGGGGGGGACCTACGAGCAGTACTTC. It translates to CASSLLVGGTYEQYF.

The chain has TRBV15 and TRBJ2-1; tentative D call: TRBD2 (6 bases). The CDR3 contains 17 residues. Per the germline V gene, CDR1 is LNHNV and CDR2 is YYDKDF (reference sequence). Between the trimmed V and J ends, which lost 3 bases and 0 bases, there was a span of 15 bases. The DNA of the CDR3 is TGTGCCACCAGCAGTTCATGGGGGACTTACTCCTACAATGAGCAGTTCTTC. It encodes CATSSSWGTYSYNEQFF.

This chain links TRBV28 with TRBJ2-1; TRBD2 agrees at 13 bases. The CDR3 extends over 19 amino acids. The V segment lost 7 bases and the J segment 3 bases; nucleotides outside the gene matches: 15. CDR1 is MDHEN and CDR2 is SYDVKM in the germline V gene. The CDR3 spells CASITTSGTSGADYNEQFF. The CDR3 DNA is TGTGCCAGCATTACTACTTCCGGGACTAGCGGGGCGGACTACAATGAGCAGTTCTTC. The full variable domain, in which reference TRBV28 and TRBJ2-1 provide the parts outside the CDR3, is DVKVTQSSRYLVKRTGEKVFLECVQDMDHENMFWYRQDPGLGLRLIYFSYDVKMKEKGDIPEGYSVSREKKERFSLILESASTNQTSMYLCASITTSGTSGADYNEQFFGPGTRLTVL.